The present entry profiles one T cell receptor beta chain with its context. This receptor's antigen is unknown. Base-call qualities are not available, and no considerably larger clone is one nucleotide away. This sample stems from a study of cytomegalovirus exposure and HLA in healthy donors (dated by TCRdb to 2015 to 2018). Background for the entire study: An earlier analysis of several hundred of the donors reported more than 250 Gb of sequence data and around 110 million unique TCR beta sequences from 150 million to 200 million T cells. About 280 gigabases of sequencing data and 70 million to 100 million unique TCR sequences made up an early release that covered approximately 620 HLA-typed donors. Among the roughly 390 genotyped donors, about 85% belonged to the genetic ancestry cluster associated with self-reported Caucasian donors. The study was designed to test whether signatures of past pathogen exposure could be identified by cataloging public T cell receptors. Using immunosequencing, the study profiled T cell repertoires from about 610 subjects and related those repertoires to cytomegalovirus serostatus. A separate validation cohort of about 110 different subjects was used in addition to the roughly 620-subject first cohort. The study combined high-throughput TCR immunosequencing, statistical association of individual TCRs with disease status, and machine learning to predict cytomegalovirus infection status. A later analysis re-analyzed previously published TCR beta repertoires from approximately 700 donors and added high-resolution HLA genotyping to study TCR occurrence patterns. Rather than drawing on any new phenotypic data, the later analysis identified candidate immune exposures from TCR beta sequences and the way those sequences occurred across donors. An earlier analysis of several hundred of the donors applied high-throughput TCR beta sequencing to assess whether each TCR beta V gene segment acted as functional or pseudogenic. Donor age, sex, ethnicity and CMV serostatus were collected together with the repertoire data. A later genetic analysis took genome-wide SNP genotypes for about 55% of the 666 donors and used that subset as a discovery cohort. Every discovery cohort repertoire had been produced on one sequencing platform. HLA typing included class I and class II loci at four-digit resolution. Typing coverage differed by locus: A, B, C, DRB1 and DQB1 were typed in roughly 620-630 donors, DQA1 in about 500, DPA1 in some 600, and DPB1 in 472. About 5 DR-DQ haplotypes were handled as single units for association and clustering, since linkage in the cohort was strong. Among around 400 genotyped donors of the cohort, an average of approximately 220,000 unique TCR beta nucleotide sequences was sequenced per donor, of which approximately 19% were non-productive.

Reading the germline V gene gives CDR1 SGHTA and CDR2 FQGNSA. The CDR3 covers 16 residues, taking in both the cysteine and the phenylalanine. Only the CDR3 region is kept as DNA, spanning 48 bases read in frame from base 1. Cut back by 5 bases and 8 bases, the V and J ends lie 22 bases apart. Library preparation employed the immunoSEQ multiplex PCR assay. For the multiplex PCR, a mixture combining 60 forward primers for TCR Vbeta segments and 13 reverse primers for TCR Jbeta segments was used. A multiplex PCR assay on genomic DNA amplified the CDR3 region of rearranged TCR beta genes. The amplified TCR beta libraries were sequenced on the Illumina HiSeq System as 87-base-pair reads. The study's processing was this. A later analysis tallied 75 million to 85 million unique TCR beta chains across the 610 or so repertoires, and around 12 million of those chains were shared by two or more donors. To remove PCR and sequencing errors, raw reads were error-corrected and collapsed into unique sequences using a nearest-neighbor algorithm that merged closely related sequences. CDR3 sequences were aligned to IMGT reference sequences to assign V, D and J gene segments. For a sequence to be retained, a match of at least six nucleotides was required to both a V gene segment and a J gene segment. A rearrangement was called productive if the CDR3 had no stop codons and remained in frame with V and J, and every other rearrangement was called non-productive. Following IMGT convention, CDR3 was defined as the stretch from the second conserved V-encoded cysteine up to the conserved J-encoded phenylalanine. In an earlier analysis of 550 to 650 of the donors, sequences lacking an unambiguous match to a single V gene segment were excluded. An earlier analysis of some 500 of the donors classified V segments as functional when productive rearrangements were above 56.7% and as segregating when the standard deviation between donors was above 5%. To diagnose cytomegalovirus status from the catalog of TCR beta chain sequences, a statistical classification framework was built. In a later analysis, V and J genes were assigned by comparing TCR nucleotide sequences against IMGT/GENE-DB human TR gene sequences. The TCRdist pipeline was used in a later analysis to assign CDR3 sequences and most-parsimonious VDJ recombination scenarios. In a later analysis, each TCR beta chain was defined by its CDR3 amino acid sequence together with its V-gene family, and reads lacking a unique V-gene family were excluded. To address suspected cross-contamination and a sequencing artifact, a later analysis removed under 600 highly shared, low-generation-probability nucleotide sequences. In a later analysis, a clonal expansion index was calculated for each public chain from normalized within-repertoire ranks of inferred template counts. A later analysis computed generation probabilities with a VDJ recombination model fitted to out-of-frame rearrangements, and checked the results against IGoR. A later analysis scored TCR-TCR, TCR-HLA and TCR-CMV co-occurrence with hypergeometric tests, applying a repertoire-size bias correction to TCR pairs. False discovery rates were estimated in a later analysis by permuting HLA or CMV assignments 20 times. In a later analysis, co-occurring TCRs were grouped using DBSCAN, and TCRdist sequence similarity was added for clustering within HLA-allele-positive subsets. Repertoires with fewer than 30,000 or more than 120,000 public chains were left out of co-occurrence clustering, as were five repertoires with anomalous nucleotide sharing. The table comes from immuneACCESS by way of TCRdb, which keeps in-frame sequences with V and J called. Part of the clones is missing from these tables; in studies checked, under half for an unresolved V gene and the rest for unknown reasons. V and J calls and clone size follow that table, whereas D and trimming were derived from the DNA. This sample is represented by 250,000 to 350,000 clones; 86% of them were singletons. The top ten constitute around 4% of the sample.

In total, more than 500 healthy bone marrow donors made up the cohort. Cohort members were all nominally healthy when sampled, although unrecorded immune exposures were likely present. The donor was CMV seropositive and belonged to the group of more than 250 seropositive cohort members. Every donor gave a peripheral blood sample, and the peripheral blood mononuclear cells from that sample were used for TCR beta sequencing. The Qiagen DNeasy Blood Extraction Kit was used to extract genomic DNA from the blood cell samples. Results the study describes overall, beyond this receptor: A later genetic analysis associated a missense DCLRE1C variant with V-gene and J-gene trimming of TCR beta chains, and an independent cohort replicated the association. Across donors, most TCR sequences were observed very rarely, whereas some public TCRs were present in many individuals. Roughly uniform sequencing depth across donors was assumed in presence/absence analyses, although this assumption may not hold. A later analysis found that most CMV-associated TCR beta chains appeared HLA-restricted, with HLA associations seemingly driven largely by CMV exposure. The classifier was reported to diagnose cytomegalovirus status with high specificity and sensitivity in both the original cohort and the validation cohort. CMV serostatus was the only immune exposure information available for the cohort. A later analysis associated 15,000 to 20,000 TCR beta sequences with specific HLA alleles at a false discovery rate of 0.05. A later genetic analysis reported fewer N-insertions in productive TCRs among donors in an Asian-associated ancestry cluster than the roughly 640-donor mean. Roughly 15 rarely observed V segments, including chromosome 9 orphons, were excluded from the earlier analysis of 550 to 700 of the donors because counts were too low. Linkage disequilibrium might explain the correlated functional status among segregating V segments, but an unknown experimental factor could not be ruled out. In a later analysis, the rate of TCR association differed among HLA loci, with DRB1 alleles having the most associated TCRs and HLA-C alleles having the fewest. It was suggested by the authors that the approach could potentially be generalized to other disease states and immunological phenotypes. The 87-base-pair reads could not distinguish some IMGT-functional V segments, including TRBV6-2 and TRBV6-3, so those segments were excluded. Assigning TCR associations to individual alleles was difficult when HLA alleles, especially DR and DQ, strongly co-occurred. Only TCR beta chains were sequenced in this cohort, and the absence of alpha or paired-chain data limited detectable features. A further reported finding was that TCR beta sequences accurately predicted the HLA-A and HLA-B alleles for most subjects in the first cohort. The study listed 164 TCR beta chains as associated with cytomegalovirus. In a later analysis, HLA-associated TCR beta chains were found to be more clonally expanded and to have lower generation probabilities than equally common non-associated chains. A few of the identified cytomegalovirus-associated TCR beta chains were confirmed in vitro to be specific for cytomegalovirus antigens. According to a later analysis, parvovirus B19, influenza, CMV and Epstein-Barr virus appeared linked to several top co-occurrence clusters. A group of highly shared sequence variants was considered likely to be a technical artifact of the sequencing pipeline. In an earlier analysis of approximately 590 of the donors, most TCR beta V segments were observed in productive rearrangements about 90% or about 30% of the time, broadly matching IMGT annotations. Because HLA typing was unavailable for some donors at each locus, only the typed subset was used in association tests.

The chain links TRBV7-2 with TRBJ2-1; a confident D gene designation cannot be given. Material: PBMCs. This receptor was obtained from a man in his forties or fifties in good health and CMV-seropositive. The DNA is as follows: TGTGCCAGCAGCCCCCAAGACTTGGTTGTCGGCGATGAGCAGTTCTTC. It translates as CASSPQDLVVGDEQFF.